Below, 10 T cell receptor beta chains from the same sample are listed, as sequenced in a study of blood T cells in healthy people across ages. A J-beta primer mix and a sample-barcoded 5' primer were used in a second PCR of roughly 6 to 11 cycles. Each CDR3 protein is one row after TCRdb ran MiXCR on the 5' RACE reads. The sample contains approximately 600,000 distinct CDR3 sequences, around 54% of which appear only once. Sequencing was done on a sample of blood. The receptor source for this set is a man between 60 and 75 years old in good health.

CDR3 loop: CASSVVGVSSTDTQYF. The DNA for the CDR3 is TGCGCCAGCAGCGTTGTGGGGGTGTCTAGCACAGATACGCAGTATTTT. The chain has TRBV5-1 and TRBJ2-3, with D perhaps matching TRBD1 or TRBD2 (5 bases each). Per germline, CDR1 SGHRS and CDR2 YFSETQ. V lost 4 bases and J 0 bases, leaving 15 bases between the germline ends. The CDR3 consists of 16 residues.

As DNA, the CDR3 is TGTGCCAGCAGTTACTCGGCTCTGGAGCGACGGGAGCAGTTCTTC. Its protein product is CASSYSALERREQFF. The gene calls are TRBV6-2 or TRBV6-3 and TRBJ2-1; D not certain. The germline V gene encodes CDR1 MNHEY and CDR2 SVGEGT. V was pared by 0 bases and J by 10 bases, with 16 bases between. This CDR3 contains 15 residues.

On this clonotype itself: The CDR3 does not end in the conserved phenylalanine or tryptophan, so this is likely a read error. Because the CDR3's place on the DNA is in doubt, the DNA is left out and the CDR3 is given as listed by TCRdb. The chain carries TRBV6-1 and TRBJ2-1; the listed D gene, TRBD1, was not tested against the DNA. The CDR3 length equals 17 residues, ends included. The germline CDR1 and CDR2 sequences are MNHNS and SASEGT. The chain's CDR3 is CASRDGTGVTWSYTFGS.

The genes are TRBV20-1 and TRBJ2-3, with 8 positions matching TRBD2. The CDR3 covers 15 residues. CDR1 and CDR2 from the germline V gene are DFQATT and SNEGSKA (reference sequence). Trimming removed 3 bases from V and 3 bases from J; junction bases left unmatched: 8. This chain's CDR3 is CSAREGVAGTDTQYF. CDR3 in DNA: TGCAGTGCTAGGGAGGGTGTAGCGGGGACAGATACGCAGTATTTT.

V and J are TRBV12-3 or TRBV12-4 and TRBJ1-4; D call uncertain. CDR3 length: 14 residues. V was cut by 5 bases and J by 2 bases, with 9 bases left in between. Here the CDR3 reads CASSISMTNEKLFF. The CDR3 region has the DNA TGTGCCAGCAGTATAAGTATGACTAATGAAAAACTGTTTTTT.

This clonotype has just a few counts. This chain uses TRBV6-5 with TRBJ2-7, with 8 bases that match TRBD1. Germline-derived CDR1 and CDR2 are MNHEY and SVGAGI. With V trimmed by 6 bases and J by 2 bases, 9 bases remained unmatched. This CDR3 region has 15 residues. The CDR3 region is CASSGRTGRTYEQYF. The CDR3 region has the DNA TGTGCCAGCAGCGGACGGACAGGGAGGACCTACGAGCAGTACTTC.

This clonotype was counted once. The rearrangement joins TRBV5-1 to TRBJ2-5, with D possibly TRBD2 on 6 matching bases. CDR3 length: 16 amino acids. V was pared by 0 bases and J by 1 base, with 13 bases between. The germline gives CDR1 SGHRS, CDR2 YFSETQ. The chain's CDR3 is CASSLVGGTSQETQYF. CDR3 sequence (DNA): TGCGCCAGCAGCTTGGTTGGCGGGACCTCCCAAGAGACCCAGTACTTC. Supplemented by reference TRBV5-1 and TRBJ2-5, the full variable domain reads KAGVTQTPRYLIKTRGQQVTLSCSPISGHRSVSWYQQTPGQGLQFLFEYFSETQRNKGNFPGRFSGRQFSNSRSEMNVSTLELGDSALYLCASSLVGGTSQETQYFGPGTRLLVL.

CDR3 protein: CASSSGSGGTYEQYF. CDR3 nucleotide sequence: TGCGCCAGCAGCTCCGGAAGCGGGGGGACCTACGAGCAGTACTTC. This sequence joins TRBV5-1 and TRBJ2-7, with TRBD2 identical over 9 bases. This CDR3 has 15 amino acids. V gave up 3 bases and J gave up 2 bases; unmatched junction bases: 6. Germline-derived CDR1 and CDR2 are SGHRS and YFSETQ.

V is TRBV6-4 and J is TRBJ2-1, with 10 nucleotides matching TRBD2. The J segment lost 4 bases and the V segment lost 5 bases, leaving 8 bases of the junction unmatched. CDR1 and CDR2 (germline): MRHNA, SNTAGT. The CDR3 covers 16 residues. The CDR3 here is CASSSSGGLPYNEQFF. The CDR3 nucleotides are TGTGCCAGCAGTTCTAGCGGGGGCCTACCTTACAATGAGCAGTTCTTC.

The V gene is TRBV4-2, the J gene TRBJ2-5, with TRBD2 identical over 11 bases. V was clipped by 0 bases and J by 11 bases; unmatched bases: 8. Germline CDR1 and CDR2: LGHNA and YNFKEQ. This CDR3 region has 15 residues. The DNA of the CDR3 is TGTGCCAGCAGCCAAGATCTAGCGGGGGGCCGGGAGCAGTACTTC. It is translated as CASSQDLAGGREQYF.